The sample holds many counts of the clone carrying this T cell receptor (beta chain). cDNA was made from roughly 500 ng RNA using alpha and beta constant primers. Separate chain-specific third strand synthesis with multiplexing indices produced the alpha and beta libraries. TCRdb fed the 5' RACE reads into MiXCR, producing one record per CDR3 protein. The sample has 18,000 or so distinct CDR3 sequences, 8.5% seen once; the top ten hold 21%. Antiretroviral therapy had run roughly three months, about 14 weeks, before follow-up blood collection. No cell fractionation was done, so the repertoire covers all unsorted peripheral blood T cells. Germline V gene lookup returns CDR1 ENHRY and CDR2 SYGVKD. V gave up 6 bases and J gave up 7 bases; unmatched junction bases: 6. The CDR3 sequence is 15 residues long. This record comes from a study of HIV-infected patients and healthy controls.

The sequences come from blood, collected during antiretroviral therapy. V is TRBV10-3 and J is TRBJ2-1; 13 bases align to TRBD2. The sequence derives from an adult with HIV infection. Written as DNA, the CDR3 is TGTGCCATCAGCCCCGGGACTAGCGGGAAAAATGAGCAGTTCTTC. Translated: CAISPGTSGKNEQFF.